These 16 T cell receptor beta chains originate from one sample sequenced in a study of PD-1 and CTLA-4 blockade in melanoma (dated by TCRdb to about 2021). Library preparation employed the immunoSEQ multiplex PCR assay. What TCRdb holds here is the immuneACCESS table cut down to in-frame rearrangements. Part of the clones is not present; checked against another copy, under half of the missing clones reflect an unresolved V gene, and the others are unexplained. For this sample the table gives about 31,000 clones, of which 80% to 95% were detected only once. In total, the top ten clones hold about 8% of the sample. The material was CD8+ T cells from peripheral blood, obtained from a patient given anti-PD-1 treatment. Receptors were obtained from a human donor with melanoma.

The J gene is TRBJ2-2, the V gene TRBV28; either TRBD1 or TRBD2 may supply D (6 bases each). The CDR3 has 15 amino acids. Trimming pared 4 bases from V and 6 bases from J, leaving 15 bases between. Germline values: CDR1 MDHEN, CDR2 SYDVKM. The CDR3 DNA reads TGTGCCAGCAGTTCAACGGGGGCGAGGGCCGGGGAGCTGTTTTTT. Its translation: CASSSTGARAGELFF.

The sample holds one count of this clone. The V gene is TRBV28, the J gene TRBJ1-1; no clear D gene. The CDR3 loop spans 16 amino acids. V gave up 3 bases and J gave up 5 bases, with 19 bases separating them. Germline V gives CDR1 MDHEN, CDR2 SYDVKM. The DNA for the CDR3 is TGTGCCAGCAGTTTTGCCCTCCGCGAGGCGGGGACTGAAGCTTTCTTT. This encodes CASSFALREAGTEAFF.

The chain carries TRBV5-6 and TRBJ2-3, with D tentatively TRBD2 (6 bases). Trimming left V 3 bases short and J 13 bases short, with 21 bases between. Germline CDR1 reads SGHDT; CDR2 reads YYEEEE. CDR3 length equals 14 residues. This CDR3 is CASSSLKDPEREYF. The CDR3, as DNA: TGTGCCAGCAGCTCGCTTAAGGACCCCGAGCGGGAGTATTTT.

The chain carries TRBV9 and TRBJ2-1, with 7 nucleotides matching TRBD2. This CDR3 spans 15 amino acids. Germline V gene sequence: CDR1 SGDLS, CDR2 YYNGEE. The trim removed 0 bases at V and 7 bases at J, leaving 7 bases unmatched. Written as DNA, the CDR3 is TGTGCCAGCAGCGTAGGTGGGGGAGCGGGGAATGAGCAGTTCTTC. Translation: CASSVGGGAGNEQFF. The complete variable domain, with remaining parts taken from reference TRBV9 and TRBJ2-1, reads DSGVTQTPKHLITATGQRVTLRCSPRSGDLSVYWYQQSLDQGLQFLIQYYNGEERAKGNILERFSAQQFPDLHSELNLSSLELGDSALYFCASSVGGGAGNEQFFGPGTRLTVL.

The rearrangement links TRBV20-1 to TRBJ2-1, with D unresolved. Germline V gives CDR1 DFQATT, CDR2 SNEGSKA (reference sequence). The CDR3 extends over 11 amino acids. The germline V and J ends were trimmed by 8 bases and 0 bases, with 5 bases remaining between them. CDR3 loop: CSLDSYNEQFF. The CDR3 nucleotides read TGCAGTCTCGACTCCTACAATGAGCAGTTCTTC.

This chain joins TRBV15 and TRBJ1-1; no clear D gene. V lost 0 bases to trimming and J lost 4 bases, with 12 bases between them. CDR3 length: 15 residues. In germline, CDR1 is LNHNV, CDR2 YYDKDF (reference sequence). The CDR3 protein is CATSRDRGLVTEAFF. The CDR3 nucleotides read TGTGCCACCAGCAGAGATCGGGGTTTGGTCACTGAAGCTTTCTTT.

The rearrangement links TRBV18 to TRBJ2-3; perhaps D is TRBD1 or TRBD2 (5 bases each). V was cut by 3 bases and J by 5 bases, with 15 bases left in between. Germline CDR1 reads KGHSH; CDR2 reads LQKENI. The CDR3 covers 15 residues. The CDR3 nucleotides are TGTGCCAGCTCACCCGGGACCCACAACAGAGATACGCAGTATTTT. It translates to CASSPGTHNRDTQYF.

V gene TRBV6-5 combines with J gene TRBJ1-5; D is unclear. Trimming removed 6 bases from V and 4 bases from J, with 10 bases in between. CDR1 MNHEY and CDR2 SVGAGI come from the germline V gene. This CDR3 is built from 13 residues. This chain's CDR3 is CASSNTGNQPQHF. The DNA of the CDR3 is TGTGCCAGCAGCAATACTGGTAATCAGCCCCAGCATTTT.

This clone was seen once. This chain joins TRBV6-6 and TRBJ1-5; D perhaps matches TRBD1 (6 bases). Germline V CDR1 and CDR2: MNHNY, SVGAGI (reference sequence). The CDR3 length is 15 residues. V lost 2 bases to trimming and J lost 4 bases, with 12 bases between them. The CDR3 loop reads CASSYEGGSNQPQHF. As DNA, the CDR3 is TGTGCCAGCAGTTACGAGGGGGGATCGAATCAGCCCCAGCATTTT.

This clone has a handful of counts. The chain couples TRBV2 to TRBJ1-5, with unresolved D. Germline CDR1 reads SNHLY; CDR2 reads FYNNEI. With 3 bases removed from V and 0 bases from J, the gap between germline ends came to 12 bases. The CDR3 covers 16 residues. Written as DNA, the CDR3 is TGTGCCAGCAGTGATCGGGCAGCAAATAGCAATCAGCCCCAGCATTTT. Amino acid sequence: CASSDRAANSNQPQHF.

The chain combines TRBV7-8 with TRBJ2-3, with D possibly TRBD1 on 6 matching bases. The germline V gene has CDR1 SGHVS and CDR2 FQNEAQ. V was clipped by 4 bases and J by 3 bases, with 17 bases between them. The length of the CDR3 is 16 residues. For the CDR3, the DNA is TGTGCCAGCAGCTATACTCCGGCAGGGGCGACAGATACGCAGTATTTT. This sequence encodes CASSYTPAGATDTQYF.

The count of this clone is one. V and J are TRBV11-2 and TRBJ1-1; maybe TRBD1 (6 bases). Trimming left V 4 bases short and J 0 bases short, with 12 bases between. Germline lookup yields CDR1 SGHAT and CDR2 FQNNGV. CDR3 length: 15 residues. The CDR3 here is CASSSRGQLNTEAFF. CDR3 sequence (DNA): TGTGCCAGCAGCTCCAGAGGACAGTTGAACACTGAAGCTTTCTTT.

CDR3 sequence reads: CASSSYMDGYTF. DNA for the CDR3: TGTGCCAGCAGTTCCTACATGGATGGCTACACCTTC. The chain carries TRBV6-5 and TRBJ1-2; no clear D gene. In germline, CDR1 is MNHEY, CDR2 SVGAGI. This CDR3 spans 12 amino acids. V shed 4 bases and J shed 6 bases, with 9 bases lying between them.

V is TRBV14 and J is TRBJ2-5; 7 nucleotides agree with TRBD2. V lost 0 bases to trimming and J lost 2 bases; unmatched junction nucleotides: 12. The CDR3 consists of 18 residues. The germline V gene has CDR1 SGHDN and CDR2 FVKESK. The CDR3, as DNA: TGTGCCAGCAGCCAAGAGGTCGCTAGCGGACCTTATCAAGAGACCCAGTACTTC. It translates to CASSQEVASGPYQETQYF.

The count of this clone is one. This rearrangement joins TRBV6-5 to TRBJ2-3; TRBD2 matches 8 bases. V shed 5 bases, J shed 3 bases, and the junction held 7 bases outside the gene matches. Germline V lookup: CDR1 MNHEY, CDR2 SVGAGI. There are 15 residues in the CDR3. CDR3 sequence reads: CASSRIAGITDTQYF. The DNA for the CDR3 is TGTGCCAGCAGTAGAATAGCGGGAATTACAGATACGCAGTATTTT.

V and J are TRBV7-9 and TRBJ2-2; D is tentatively TRBD1 or TRBD2 (5 bases each). Germline V CDR1 and CDR2: SEHNR, FQNEAQ (reference sequence). V lost 5 bases and J 0 bases, leaving 13 bases between the germline ends. The CDR3 runs 16 residues. CDR3 sequence (DNA): TGTGCCAGCAGCCCCAGGGACCCCACGAACACCGGGGAGCTGTTTTTT. Protein sequence: CASSPRDPTNTGELFF.